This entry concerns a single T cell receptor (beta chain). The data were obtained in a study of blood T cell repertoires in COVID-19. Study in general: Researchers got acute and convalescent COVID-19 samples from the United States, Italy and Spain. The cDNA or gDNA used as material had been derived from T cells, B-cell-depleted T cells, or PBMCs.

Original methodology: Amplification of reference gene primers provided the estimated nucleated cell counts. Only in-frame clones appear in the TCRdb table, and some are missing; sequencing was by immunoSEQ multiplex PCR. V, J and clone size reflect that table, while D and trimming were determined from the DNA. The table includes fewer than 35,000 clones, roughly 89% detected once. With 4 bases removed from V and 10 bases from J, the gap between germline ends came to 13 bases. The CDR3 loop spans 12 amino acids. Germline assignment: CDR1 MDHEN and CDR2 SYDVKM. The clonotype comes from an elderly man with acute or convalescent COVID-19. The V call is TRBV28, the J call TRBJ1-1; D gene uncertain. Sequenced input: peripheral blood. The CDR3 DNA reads TGTGCCAGCAGTTACACAGAAAAGGTAGCTTTCTTT. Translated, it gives CASSYTEKVAFF.